This TCR beta chain came from a study of T-cell memory formation after mild COVID-19. Overall study context: There were largely donor-specific TCR clusters. Study-wide points: Clones that got smaller from day 15 to 85 had even CD4/CD8, while clones growing later tipped toward CD4+. Those CD4+ clones that contracted were mainly in CM and EM (CD8+ ones in EMRA).

Researchers used 5'RACE with constant-segment primers to make TCR alpha and TCR beta cDNA libraries that carry sample barcodes and UMIs. TCRdb ran MiXCR on the 5' RACE reads and lists one entry per CDR3 protein. This sample has about 150,000 distinct CDR3 sequences, with around 13% found just once. Comment on this clonotype: Its specificity is unknown.

Looked up from germline, CDR1 is SGHNT and CDR2 is YYREEE (reference sequence). Trimming left V 3 bases short and J 4 bases short, with 7 bases between. There are 12 residues in the CDR3. Sequenced input: PBMCs or a T cell subset sorted from them (not recorded which). The chain joins TRBV5-4 to TRBJ1-1; D is undetermined. This TCR was recovered from an adult woman who had mild COVID-19 (a few samples of this study predate the infection). Cell type and time point are not known. This CDR3 is CASSSLSTEAFF. The CDR3, as DNA: TGTGCCAGCAGCTCCCTGAGCACTGAAGCTTTCTTT.